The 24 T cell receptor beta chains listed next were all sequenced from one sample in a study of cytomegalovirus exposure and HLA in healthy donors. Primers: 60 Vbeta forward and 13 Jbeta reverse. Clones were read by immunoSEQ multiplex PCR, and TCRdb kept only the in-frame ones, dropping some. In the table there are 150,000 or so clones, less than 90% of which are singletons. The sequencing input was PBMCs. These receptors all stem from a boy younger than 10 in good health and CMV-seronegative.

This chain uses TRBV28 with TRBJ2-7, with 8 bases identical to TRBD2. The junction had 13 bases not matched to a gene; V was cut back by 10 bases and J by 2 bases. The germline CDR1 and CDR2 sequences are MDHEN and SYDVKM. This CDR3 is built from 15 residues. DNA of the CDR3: TGTGCCACCCGTATAAGGACTAGCAGAGCCTACGAGCAGTACTTC. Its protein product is CATRIRTSRAYEQYF.

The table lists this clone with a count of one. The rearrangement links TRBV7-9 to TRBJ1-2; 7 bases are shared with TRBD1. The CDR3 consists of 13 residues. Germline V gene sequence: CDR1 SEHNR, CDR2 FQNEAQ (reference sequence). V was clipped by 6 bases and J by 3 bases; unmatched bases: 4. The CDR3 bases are TGTGCCAGCAGTTCAACAGGGGACTATGGCTACACCTTC. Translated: CASSSTGDYGYTF.

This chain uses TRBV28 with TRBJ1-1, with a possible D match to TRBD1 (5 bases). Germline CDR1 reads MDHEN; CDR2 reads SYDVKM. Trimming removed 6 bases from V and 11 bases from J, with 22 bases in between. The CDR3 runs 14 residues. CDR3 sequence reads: CASRTSGSRGLAFF. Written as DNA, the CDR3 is TGTGCCAGCAGGACTTCAGGGTCCCGGGGGTTGGCTTTCTTT.

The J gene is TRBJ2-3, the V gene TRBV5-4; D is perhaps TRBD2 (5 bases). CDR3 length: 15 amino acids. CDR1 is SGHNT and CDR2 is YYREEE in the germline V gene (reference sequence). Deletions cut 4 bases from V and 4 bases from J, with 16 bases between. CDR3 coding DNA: TGTGCCAGCAGCCGGGAACTAGTAACCCCAGATACGCAGTATTTT. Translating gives CASSRELVTPDTQYF.

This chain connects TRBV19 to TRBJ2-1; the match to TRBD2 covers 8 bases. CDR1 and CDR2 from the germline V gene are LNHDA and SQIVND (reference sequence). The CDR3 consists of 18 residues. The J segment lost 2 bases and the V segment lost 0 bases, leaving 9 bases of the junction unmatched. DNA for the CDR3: TGTGCCAGTAGTATAGACGCGGGACTAGTAGACCCCTACAATGAGCAGTTCTTC. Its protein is CASSIDAGLVDPYNEQFF.

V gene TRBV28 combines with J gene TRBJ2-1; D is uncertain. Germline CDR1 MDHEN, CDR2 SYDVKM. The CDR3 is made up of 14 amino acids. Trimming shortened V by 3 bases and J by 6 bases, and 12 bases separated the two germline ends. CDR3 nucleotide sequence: TGTGCCAGCAGTTTCGAGCAATTCGGCAATGAGCAGTTCTTC. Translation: CASSFEQFGNEQFF.

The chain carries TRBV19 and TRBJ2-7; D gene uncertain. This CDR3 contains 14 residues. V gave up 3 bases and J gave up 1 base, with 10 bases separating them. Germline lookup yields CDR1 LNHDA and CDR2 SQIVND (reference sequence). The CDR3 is CASSMSPNSYEQYF. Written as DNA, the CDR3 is TGTGCCAGTAGTATGAGTCCGAATTCCTACGAGCAGTACTTC.

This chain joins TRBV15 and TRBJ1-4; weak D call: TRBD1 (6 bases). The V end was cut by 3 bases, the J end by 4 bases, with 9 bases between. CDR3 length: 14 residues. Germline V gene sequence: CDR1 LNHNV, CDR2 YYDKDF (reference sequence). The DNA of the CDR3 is TGTGCCACCAGCAGTACAGGGTTTAATGAAAAACTGTTTTTT. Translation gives CATSSTGFNEKLFF.

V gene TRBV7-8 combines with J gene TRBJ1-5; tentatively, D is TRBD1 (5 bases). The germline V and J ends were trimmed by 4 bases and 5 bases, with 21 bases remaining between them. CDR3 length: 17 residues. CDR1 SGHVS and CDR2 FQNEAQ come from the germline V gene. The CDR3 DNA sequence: TGTGCCAGCAGCTCCTCCTTTGAGCAGGGCTCCTATCAGCCCCAGCATTTT. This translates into CASSSSFEQGSYQPQHF.

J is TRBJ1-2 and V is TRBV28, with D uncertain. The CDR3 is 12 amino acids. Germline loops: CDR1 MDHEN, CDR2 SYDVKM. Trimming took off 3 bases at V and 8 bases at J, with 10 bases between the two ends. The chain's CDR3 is CASSFGSLGYTF. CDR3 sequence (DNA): TGTGCCAGCAGTTTCGGGTCCTTGGGCTACACCTTC.

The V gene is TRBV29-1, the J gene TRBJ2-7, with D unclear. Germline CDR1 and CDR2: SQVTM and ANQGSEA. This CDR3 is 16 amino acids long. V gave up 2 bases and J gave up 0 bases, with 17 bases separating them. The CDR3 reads CSVESPGAFSSYEQYF. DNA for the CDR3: TGCAGCGTTGAATCCCCCGGAGCTTTCAGCTCCTACGAGCAGTACTTC.

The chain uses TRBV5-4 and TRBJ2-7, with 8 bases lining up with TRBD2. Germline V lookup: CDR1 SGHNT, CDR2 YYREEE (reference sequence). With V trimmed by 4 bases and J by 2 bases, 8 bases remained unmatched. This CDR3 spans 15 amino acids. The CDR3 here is CASSPQTSGTYEQYF. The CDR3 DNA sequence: TGTGCCAGCAGCCCGCAAACTAGCGGTACCTACGAGCAGTACTTC.

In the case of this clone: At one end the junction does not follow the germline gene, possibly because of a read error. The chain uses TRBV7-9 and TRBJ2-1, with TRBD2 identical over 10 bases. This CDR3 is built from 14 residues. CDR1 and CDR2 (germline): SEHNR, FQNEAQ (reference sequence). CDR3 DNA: TGTGCCAGCAGCTTAGGTTCTAGCGGGAGTTTGTCCCTCTTC. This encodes CASSLGSSGSLSLF.

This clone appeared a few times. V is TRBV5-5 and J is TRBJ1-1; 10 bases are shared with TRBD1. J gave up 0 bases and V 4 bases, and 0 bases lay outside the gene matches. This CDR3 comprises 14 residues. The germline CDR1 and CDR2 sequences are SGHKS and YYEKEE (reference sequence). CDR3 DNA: TGTGCCAGCAGCGGGACAGGGGTGAACACTGAAGCTTTCTTT. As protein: CASSGTGVNTEAFF.

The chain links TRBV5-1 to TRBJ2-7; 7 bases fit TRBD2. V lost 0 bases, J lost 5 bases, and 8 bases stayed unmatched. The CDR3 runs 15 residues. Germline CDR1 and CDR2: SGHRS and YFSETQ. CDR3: CASSLGAGVDDEQYF. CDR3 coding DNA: TGCGCCAGCAGCTTGGGTGCGGGAGTGGACGACGAGCAGTACTTC.

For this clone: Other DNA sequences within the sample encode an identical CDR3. CDR3 residues: CASSESHRGYEQYF. The CDR3 coding sequence is TGTGCCAGCAGTGAATCCCACAGGGGCTACGAGCAGTACTTC. The chain joins TRBV25-1 to TRBJ2-7, with 7 bases identical to TRBD1. V lost 1 base, J lost 3 bases, and 3 bases stayed unmatched. The germline V gene has CDR1 MGHDK and CDR2 SYGVNS. This CDR3 has 14 amino acids.

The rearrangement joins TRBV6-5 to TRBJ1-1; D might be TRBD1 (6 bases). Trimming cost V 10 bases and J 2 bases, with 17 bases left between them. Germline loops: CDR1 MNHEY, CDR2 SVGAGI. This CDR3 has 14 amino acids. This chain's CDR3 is CATARVGANTEAFF. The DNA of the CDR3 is TGTGCCACCGCGCGCGTGGGGGCTAACACTGAAGCTTTCTTT.

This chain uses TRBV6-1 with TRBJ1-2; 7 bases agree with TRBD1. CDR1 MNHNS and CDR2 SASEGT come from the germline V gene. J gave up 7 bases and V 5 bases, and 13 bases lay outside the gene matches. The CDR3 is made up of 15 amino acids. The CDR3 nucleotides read TGTGCCAGCAGTCCTACAGGGGCCGTCCTCCGTGGCTACACCTTC. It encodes CASSPTGAVLRGYTF.

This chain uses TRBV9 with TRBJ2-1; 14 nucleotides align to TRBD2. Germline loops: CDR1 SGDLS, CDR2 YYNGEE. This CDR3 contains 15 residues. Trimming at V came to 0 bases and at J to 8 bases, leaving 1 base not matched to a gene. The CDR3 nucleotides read TGTGCCAGCAGCGTAGGACTAGCGGGAGGGTATGAGCAGTTCTTC. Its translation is CASSVGLAGGYEQFF.

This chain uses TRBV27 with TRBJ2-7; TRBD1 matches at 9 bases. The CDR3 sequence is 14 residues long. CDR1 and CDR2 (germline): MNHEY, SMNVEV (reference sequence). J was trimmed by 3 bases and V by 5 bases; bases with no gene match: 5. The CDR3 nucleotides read TGTGCCAGCAGTGCGACAGGGGGAGGCTACGAGCAGTACTTC. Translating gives CASSATGGGYEQYF.

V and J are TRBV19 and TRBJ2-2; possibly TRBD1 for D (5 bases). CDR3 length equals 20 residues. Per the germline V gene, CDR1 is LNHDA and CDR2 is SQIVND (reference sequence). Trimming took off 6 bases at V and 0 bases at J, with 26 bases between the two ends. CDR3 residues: CASRSLSHWTRLTNTGELFF. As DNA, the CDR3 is TGTGCCAGTAGATCTCTCTCCCACTGGACACGACTGACGAACACCGGGGAGCTGTTTTTT.

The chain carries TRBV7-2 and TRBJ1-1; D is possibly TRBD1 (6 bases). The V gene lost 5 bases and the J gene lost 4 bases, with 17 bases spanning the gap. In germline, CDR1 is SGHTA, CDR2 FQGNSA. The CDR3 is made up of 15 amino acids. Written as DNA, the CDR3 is TGTGCCAGCAGCCTACAGACAGGTTACGGCACTGAAGCTTTCTTT. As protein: CASSLQTGYGTEAFF.

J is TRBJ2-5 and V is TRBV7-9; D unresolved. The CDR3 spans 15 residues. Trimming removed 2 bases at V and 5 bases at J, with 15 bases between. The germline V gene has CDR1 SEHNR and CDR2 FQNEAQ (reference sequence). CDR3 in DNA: TGTGCCAGCAGCTTAAGCCGCCTCCCTCGGGAGACCCAGTACTTC. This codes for CASSLSRLPRETQYF.

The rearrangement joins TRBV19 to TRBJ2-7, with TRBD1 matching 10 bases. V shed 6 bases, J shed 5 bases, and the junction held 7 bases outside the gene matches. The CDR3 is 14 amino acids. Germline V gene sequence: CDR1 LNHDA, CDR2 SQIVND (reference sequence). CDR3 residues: CASSGTGEWDEQYF. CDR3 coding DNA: TGTGCCAGTAGCGGGACAGGGGAATGGGACGAGCAGTACTTC.